Included here is one TCR beta chain sequence, with context. The specificity of this receptor is unknown. One base away there is no much larger clone; base qualities are not given. Expansion of CD8+CD57+ cells had been shown by flow cytometry in the patients chosen for sequencing. Severe acquired aplastic anemia was diagnosed in all patients according to International Study of Aplastic Anemia and Agranulocytosis and Camitta criteria. No therapy had been received by the patients at the time of blood sampling. TCR repertoires of sorted CD4+ and CD8+ blood T cells from severe aplastic anemia patients and healthy subjects were deep-sequenced in the study. Patients were enrolled in the USA under clinicaltrials.gov protocols 00001620, 01623167, 00001397, 00071045, 00081523 and 00961064. Ficoll-Paque density gradient centrifugation was used to isolate peripheral blood mononuclear cells. Before DNA extraction, CD4+ and CD8+ T cells were sorted with FACS or magnetic beads.

According to the germline V gene, CDR1 reads SGHRS and CDR2 reads YFSETQ. From the cysteine up to the phenylalanine, the CDR3 has a length of 15 residues. This entry keeps only the CDR3 DNA: 45 bases, framed from base 1. V is shortened by 4 bases, J by 4 bases, and the region joining them spans 12 bases. This record comes from a study of CD8+CD57+ T cells in acquired aplastic anemia (dated 2018 in TCRdb). For the study in its entirety: Extracted DNA from sorted CD4+ and CD8+ cells averaged approximately 3 ug, ranging from roughly 0.19 to 27.4 ug. CD8+CD57+ expansion was defined as frequency above the mean frequency observed in healthy subjects.

Genomic DNA served as template for TCR beta VDJ combination and CDR3 sequence profiling. TCR repertoire sequencing was run on an Illumina HiSeq 2000. The source study handled its data this way. TRBV/TRBJ rearrangement plots, CDR3 size and DJ length profiles, and Simpson's diversity index were used to assess repertoires. The most abundant DNA sequence in the deep sequencing data was defined as the immunodominant clone. CDR3 amino acid sequences were screened for sharing across subjects and were compared with published repertoires and the VDJdb database. In-frame beta chains were kept once TCRdb had trimmed the public reads at Q25 with fastp and called clones with MiXCR. Entries that share a CDR3 protein sequence are merged under the most common genes and DNA. TCRdb assigned the V and J calls; the authors' analysis was not used. Across this sample there are about 190,000 distinct CDR3 sequences, with 40% to 55% seen only once. Around 9.7% of the sample belongs to the ten largest clones.

What the research found in general, with its limitations: Patients and healthy controls showed no significant difference in CD8+ Simpson's diversity (P=0.060). Although roughly 29 CD8+ CDR3 sequences were shared by patients and controls, these sequences appeared highly expressed in patients and within the immunodominant clones of patients.

Input material: sorted CD4+, CD8+, or CD8+CD57+ T cells (not recorded which) from PBMCs. The clonotype comes from a human donor with aplastic anemia. Here the chain combines TRBV5-1 and TRBJ2-6; TRBD1 could be the D gene, as 5 bases match. The CDR3 region has the sequence CASSMQGYGANVLTF. DNA sequence: TGCGCCAGCAGCATGCAGGGTTACGGGGCCAACGTCCTGACTTTC.